Listed below are T cell receptor beta chains from one sample, sequenced in a study of tumor-infiltrating lymphocytes in primary liver carcinoma. TCRdb processed the multiplex PCR reads anew with MiXCR; each CDR3 protein has one entry. The data show about 190,000 distinct CDR3 sequences, with about 85% seen just once and around a sixth held by the top ten. Sequencing was done on a sample of tumor tissue from primary liver carcinoma. These receptor sequences come from a man aged 35 to 55 with primary liver carcinoma and hepatitis B virus infection. The conserved cysteine and the conserved F or W are not part of the CDR3 here. Each record gives: V gene, CDR3 length, J gene, CDR3 protein.

V: TRBV12-3/TRBV12-4; length: 12; J: TRBJ2-2; CDR3: ARMETANTGELF
V: TRBV28; length: 13; J: TRBJ2-1; CDR3: DSSLGEGATDEQF
V: TRBV30; length: 11; J: TRBJ1-1; CDR3: AWKKRGLTEAL
V: TRBV20-1; length: 10; J: TRBJ1-2; CDR3: SARTALWGYT
V: TRBV11-2; length: 13; J: TRBJ2-1; CDR3: ASSHGLDSYNEQF
V: TRBV11-1; length: 15; J: TRBJ2-1; CDR3: ASRSDRGGRFYNEQF
V: TRBV29-1; length: 9; J: TRBJ2-5; CDR3: RGNVGGTQY
V: TRBV5-4; length: 13; J: TRBJ2-7; CDR3: TSNPTGTGISEQY
V: TRBV29-1; length: 13; J: TRBJ2-1; CDR3: SVGLAGGHYNEQF
V: TRBV5-1; length: 13; J: TRBJ2-4; CDR3: DSSLRGFGENIQY
V: TRBV30; length: 11; J: TRBJ2-1; CDR3: AWSVLSGGKQF
V: TRBV29-1; length: 13; J: TRBJ1-1; CDR3: SVQESGHQITEAF
V: TRBV11-2; length: 12; J: TRBJ2-7; CDR3: TSSLNVSSYEQY
V: TRBV6-5; length: 12; J: TRBJ2-1; CDR3: VSREEGPYNEQS
V: TRBV5-1; length: 12; J: TRBJ2-3; CDR3: ASNLGQGSDAQY
V: TRBV6-2/TRBV6-3; length: 12; J: TRBJ2-2; CDR3: ASSLRDPTWELF
V: TRBV29-1; length: 13; J: TRBJ1-2; CDR3: NVAYTGTGCLGYI
V: TRBV2; length: 12; J: TRBJ2-5; CDR3: ASSDSESQDTQY
V: TRBV6-2/TRBV6-3; length: 14; J: TRBJ2-2; CDR3: ASSRTGTPFTGELF
V: TRBV4-2; length: 14; J: TRBJ2-1; CDR3: ASSHAGGQGNDKQF
V: TRBV6-5; length: 9; J: TRBJ2-7; CDR3: ASSSAREQY
V: TRBV10-3; length: 14; J: TRBJ2-1; CDR3: AITPWASGSYNEQV
V: TRBV10-3; length: 14; J: TRBJ2-7; CDR3: AISAGRERNSGEQY
V: TRBV12-3/TRBV12-4; length: 13; J: TRBJ2-1; CDR3: VSSESGQPYNEQF
V: TRBV4-3; length: 14; J: TRBJ2-3; CDR3: ASSQDGPRNTETQY
V: TRBV6-6; length: 13; J: TRBJ2-7; CDR3: ASSPRQGQLYEQY
V: TRBV6-5; length: 15; J: TRBJ2-3; CDR3: ASSGSLAGGSTDTQY
V: TRBV19; length: 12; J: TRBJ1-6; CDR3: ASRSGTDNSPLH
V: TRBV12-3/TRBV12-4; length: 11; J: TRBJ2-5; CDR3: ASRRSVTETQY
V: TRBV11-2; length: 16; J: TRBJ2-5; CDR3: VSSPSSIQGTGWDIQY
V: TRBV11-2; length: 11; J: TRBJ2-1; CDR3: VSSLERGNEQF
V: TRBV6-2/TRBV6-3; length: 11; J: TRBJ1-1; CDR3: ASLGQKDIEAF
V: TRBV11-1; length: 10; J: TRBJ2-5; CDR3: ASSQIGETQY